These 9 T cell receptor beta chains were all obtained from the same sample, sequenced in a study of cytomegalovirus exposure and HLA in healthy donors. The PCR ran on 60 Vbeta and 13 Jbeta primers. Some clones are missing from TCRdb's copy, which holds only in-frame ones; the method was immunoSEQ multiplex PCR. The sample includes approximately 100,000 clones, 65% to 90% seen only once; the top ten take about 1.6%. The source material was PBMCs. The receptors come from a man aged 50-60 years in good health and CMV-seronegative.

This clone was detected once. The chain uses TRBV20-1 and TRBJ2-5; 8 bases agree with TRBD2. CDR1 and CDR2 from the germline V gene are DFQATT and SNEGSKA (reference sequence). The CDR3 runs 11 residues. Here the CDR3 DNA reads TGCAGAGGACTAGCAGGAGAGACCCAGTACTTC. Translating gives CRGLAGETQYF.

V is TRBV5-4 and J is TRBJ1-4; 7 nucleotides agree with TRBD1. V shed 4 bases and J 7 bases; nucleotides not matched to a gene: 10. CDR3 length: 15 amino acids. In germline, CDR1 is SGHNT, CDR2 YYREEE (reference sequence). The CDR3 protein is CASSKDLGQSEKLFF. Here the CDR3 DNA reads TGTGCCAGCAGCAAAGATCTGGGACAGAGTGAAAAACTGTTTTTT.

This clone was counted a few times. The chain has TRBV5-1 and TRBJ2-5; 10 bases align to TRBD1. Per the germline V gene, CDR1 is SGHRS and CDR2 is YFSETQ. CDR3 length: 14 amino acids. The trim removed 4 bases at V and 5 bases at J, leaving 5 bases unmatched. CDR3 sequence reads: CASSAGQGSETQYF. CDR3 nucleotide sequence: TGCGCCAGCAGCGCGGGACAGGGGTCGGAGACCCAGTACTTC.

V and J are TRBV10-3 and TRBJ2-7; weak D call: TRBD1 (5 bases). V was shortened by 2 bases and J by 4 bases, with 12 bases between the two germline ends. This CDR3 is built from 14 residues. The germline V gene encodes CDR1 ENHRY and CDR2 SYGVKD. The CDR3 region is CAISERGSFYEQYV. The DNA for the CDR3 is TGTGCCATCAGTGAGAGGGGTTCGTTTTACGAGCAGTACGTC.

This clone was seen only a few times. The chain uses TRBV5-1 and TRBJ2-7, with 9 bases matching TRBD1. The trim removed 5 bases at V and 5 bases at J, leaving 11 bases unmatched. This CDR3 has 15 amino acids. CDR1 and CDR2 (germline): SGHRS, YFSETQ. CDR3 sequence: CASSGTGSYKDEQYF. DNA of the CDR3: TGCGCCAGCAGTGGGACAGGGTCTTACAAGGACGAGCAGTACTTC.

This chain joins TRBV2 and TRBJ2-6; no firm D call. The V gene's germline CDR1 is SNHLY and CDR2 FYNNEI. The germline V and J ends were trimmed by 5 bases and 0 bases, with 8 bases remaining between them. CDR3 length equals 15 residues. The CDR3 loop is CASSPSSSGANVLTF. CDR3 DNA: TGTGCCAGCAGTCCCTCCAGCTCTGGGGCCAACGTCCTGACTTTC.

The V and J genes are TRBV5-1 and TRBJ2-5; 11 positions match TRBD2. CDR3 length equals 16 residues. V was clipped by 1 base and J by 3 bases; unmatched bases: 5. The germline V gene has CDR1 SGHRS and CDR2 YFSETQ. CDR3 nucleotide sequence: TGCGCCAGCAGCTTGAGTCTAGCGGGGGGCGAAGAGACCCAGTACTTC. The encoded protein is CASSLSLAGGEETQYF. Full variable domain (outside the CDR3, taken from reference TRBV5-1 and TRBJ2-5): KAGVTQTPRYLIKTRGQQVTLSCSPISGHRSVSWYQQTPGQGLQFLFEYFSETQRNKGNFPGRFSGRQFSNSRSEMNVSTLELGDSALYLCASSLSLAGGEETQYFGPGTRLLVL.

V is TRBV5-4 and J is TRBJ1-1; D remains ambiguous. Per germline, CDR1 SGHNT and CDR2 YYREEE (reference sequence). The CDR3 is 13 amino acids. Trimming took 1 base from V and 3 from J, leaving 7 bases between them. CDR3 coding DNA: TGTGCCAGCAGCTTGCTGCGGGACACTGAAGCTTTCTTT. Amino acids: CASSLLRDTEAFF.

V gene TRBV2 combines with J gene TRBJ1-5; possibly TRBD1 for D (5 bases). In germline, CDR1 is SNHLY, CDR2 FYNNEI. The V end lost 4 bases, the J end lost 2 bases, and 12 bases lay between the germline ends. The CDR3 spans 15 residues. In DNA, the CDR3 is TGTGCCAGCAGTGGGGGGGAATTAGGCAATCAGCCCCAGCATTTT. Translation: CASSGGELGNQPQHF.